This TCR beta chain was retrieved from a study of Ad26.COV2.S vaccination and SARS-CoV-2 variants. Of note for this clone: Antigen unknown.

V lost 4 bases, J lost 5 bases, and 3 bases stayed unmatched. This CDR3 is 14 amino acids long. Germline CDR1 and CDR2: MGHDK and SYGVNS. Sequencing used immunoSEQ multiplex PCR; TCRdb keeps in-frame clones, though not all of them. The table records around 370,000 clones, roughly 81% of them present only once. This sample's treatment: roughly 20 received Ad26.COV2.S at low or high dose, single or two shots; 5 received placebo; per-sample allocation not given. Samples analyzed were those drawn on day 63 after the first vaccine or placebo injection. Study-wide findings and caveats: The study found higher spike-specific TCR breadth in vaccine than placebo recipients.

Here the sequenced sample was peripheral blood, taken in a trial of Ad26.COV2.S vaccine versus placebo. The chain links TRBV25-1 to TRBJ2-3; 10 nucleotides agree with TRBD1. The receptor's source is a person between 18 and 65 years old who received the Ad26.COV2.S COVID-19 vaccine or a placebo. The CDR3 reads CASSVGQGVDTQYF. The CDR3 nucleotides are TGTGCCAGCAGTGTAGGACAGGGGGTAGATACGCAGTATTTT.